The entry below gives a single T cell receptor (beta chain) sequence along with its context. The sample has other DNA sequences that encode this CDR3 too. The data were obtained in a study of blood T cell repertoires in COVID-19. At the level of the study: The analysed material was cDNA or gDNA that came from T cells, B-cell-depleted T cells, or PBMCs.

Sequencing was performed with immunoSEQ multiplex PCR; in TCRdb, only in-frame clones are kept and a portion is missing. The sample lists under 110,000 clones; about 89% were seen once. CDR1 and CDR2 (germline): DFQATT, SNEGSKA (reference sequence). The CDR3 covers 11 residues. Trimming took off 2 bases at V and 6 bases at J, with 7 bases between the two ends. Sequencing input: peripheral blood. The rearrangement links TRBV20-1 to TRBJ1-2; no reliable D call. The sequence came from a woman in her 30s with acute or convalescent COVID-19. This CDR3 is CSARLIHGYTF. DNA of the CDR3: TGCAGTGCTAGACTTATTCATGGCTACACCTTC.